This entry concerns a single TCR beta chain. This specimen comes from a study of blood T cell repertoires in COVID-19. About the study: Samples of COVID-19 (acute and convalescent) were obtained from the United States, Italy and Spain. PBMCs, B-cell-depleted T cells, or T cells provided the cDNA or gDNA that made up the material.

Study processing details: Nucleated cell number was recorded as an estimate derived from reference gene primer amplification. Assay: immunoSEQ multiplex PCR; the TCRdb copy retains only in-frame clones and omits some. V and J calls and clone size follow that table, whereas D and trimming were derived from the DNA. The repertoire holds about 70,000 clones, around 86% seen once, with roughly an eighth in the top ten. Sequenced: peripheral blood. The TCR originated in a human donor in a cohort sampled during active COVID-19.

CDR3 coding DNA: TGTGCCAGTAGTCGGTCAGGGACTTACAATGAGCAGTTCTTC. It specifies CASSRSGTYNEQFF. The chain links TRBV19 to TRBJ2-1, with D perhaps TRBD2 (6 bases). Germline loops: CDR1 LNHDA, CDR2 SQIVND (reference sequence). This CDR3 has 14 amino acids. V was shortened by 5 bases and J by 4 bases, with 12 bases between the two germline ends.